The next 2 T cell receptor beta chains were all read from a single sample in a study of cytomegalovirus exposure and HLA in healthy donors. PCR involved 60 Vbeta and 13 Jbeta primers. Some clones are missing from TCRdb's copy, which holds only in-frame ones; the method was immunoSEQ multiplex PCR. The sample has fewer than 90,000 clones; roughly 85% are singletons. The specimen was PBMCs. The receptors were sampled from a female donor in good health and CMV-seronegative.

The DNA for the CDR3 is TGTGCCTGGATCGCGACTAGCACAGATACGCAGTATTTT. Amino acid sequence: CAWIATSTDTQYF. The chain carries TRBV30 and TRBJ2-3, with D uncertain. The ends were cut back, 4 bases at V and 0 bases at J, with 8 bases in the middle. Germline V gives CDR1 GTSNPN, CDR2 SVGIG (reference sequence). The CDR3 sequence is 13 residues long.

This clone turned up a few times. The chain has TRBV10-3 and TRBJ2-5, with D perhaps matching TRBD2 (5 bases). V was trimmed by 7 bases and J by 1 base, leaving 13 bases between them. CDR1 is ENHRY, CDR2 SYGVKD, per germline. This CDR3 region has 14 residues. Here the CDR3 reads CAIKREGSQETQYF. The CDR3, as DNA: TGTGCCATCAAAAGAGAGGGAAGCCAAGAGACCCAGTACTTC.